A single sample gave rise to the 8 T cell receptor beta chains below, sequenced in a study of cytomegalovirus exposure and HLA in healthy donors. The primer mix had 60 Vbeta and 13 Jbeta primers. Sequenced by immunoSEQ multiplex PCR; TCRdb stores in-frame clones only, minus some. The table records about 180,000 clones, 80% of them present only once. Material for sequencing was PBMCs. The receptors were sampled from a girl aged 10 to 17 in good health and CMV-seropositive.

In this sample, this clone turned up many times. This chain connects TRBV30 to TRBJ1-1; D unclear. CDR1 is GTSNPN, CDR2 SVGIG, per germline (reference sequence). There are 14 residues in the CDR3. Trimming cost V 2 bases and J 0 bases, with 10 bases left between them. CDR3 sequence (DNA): TGTGCCTGGAGTACCCCGAGTGTGAACACTGAAGCTTTCTTT. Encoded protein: CAWSTPSVNTEAFF. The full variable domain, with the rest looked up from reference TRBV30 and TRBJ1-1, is SQTIHQWPATLVQPVGSPLSLECTVEGTSNPNLYWYRQAAGRGLQLLFYSVGIGQISSEVPQNLSASRPQDRQFILSSKKLLLSDSGFYLCAWSTPSVNTEAFFGQGTRLTVV.

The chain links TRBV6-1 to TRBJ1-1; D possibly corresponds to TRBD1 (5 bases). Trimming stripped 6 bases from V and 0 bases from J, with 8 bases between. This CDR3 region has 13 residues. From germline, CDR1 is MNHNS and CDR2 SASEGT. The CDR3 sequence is CASRLQVNTEAFF. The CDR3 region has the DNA TGTGCCAGCAGATTACAGGTGAACACTGAAGCTTTCTTT.

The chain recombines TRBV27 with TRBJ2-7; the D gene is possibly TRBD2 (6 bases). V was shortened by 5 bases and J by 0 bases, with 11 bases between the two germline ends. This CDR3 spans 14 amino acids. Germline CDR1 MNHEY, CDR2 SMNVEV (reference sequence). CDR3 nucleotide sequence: TGTGCCAGCAGTGTTGGGGGGAGCTCCTACGAGCAGTACTTC. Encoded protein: CASSVGGSSYEQYF.

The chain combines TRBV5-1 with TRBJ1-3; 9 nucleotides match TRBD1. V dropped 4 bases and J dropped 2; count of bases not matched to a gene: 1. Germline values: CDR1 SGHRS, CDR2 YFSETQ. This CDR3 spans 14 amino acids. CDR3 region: CASSGDRAGNTIYF. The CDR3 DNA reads TGCGCCAGCAGCGGGGACAGGGCTGGAAACACCATATATTTT.

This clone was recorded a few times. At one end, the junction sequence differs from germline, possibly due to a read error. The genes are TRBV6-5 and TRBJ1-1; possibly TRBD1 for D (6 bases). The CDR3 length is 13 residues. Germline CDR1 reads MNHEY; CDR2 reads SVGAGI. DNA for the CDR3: TGTGCCAGCAGGACTCAGGGGAACACTCAAGCTTTCTTT. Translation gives CASRTQGNTQAFF.

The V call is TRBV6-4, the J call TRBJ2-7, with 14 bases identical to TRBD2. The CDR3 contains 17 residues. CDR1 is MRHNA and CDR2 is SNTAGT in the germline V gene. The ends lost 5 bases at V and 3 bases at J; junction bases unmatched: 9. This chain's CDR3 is CASSWTSGRKPLYEQYF. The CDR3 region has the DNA TGTGCCAGCAGTTGGACTAGCGGGAGGAAACCACTCTACGAGCAGTACTTC.

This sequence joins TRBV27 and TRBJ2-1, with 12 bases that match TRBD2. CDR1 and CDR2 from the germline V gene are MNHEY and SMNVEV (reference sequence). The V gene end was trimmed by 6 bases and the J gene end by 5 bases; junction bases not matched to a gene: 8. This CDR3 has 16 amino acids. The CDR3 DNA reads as TGTGCCAGCAGAGGGCTAGCGGGAGGGCCCAACAATGAGCAGTTCTTC. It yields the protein CASRGLAGGPNNEQFF.

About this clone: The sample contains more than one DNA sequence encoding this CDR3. The CDR3 DNA follows: TGTGCCAGCAGTCTCCCCGGTACTGAAGCTTTCTTT. Translation: CASSLPGTEAFF. The chain is built from TRBV27 and TRBJ1-1; D ambiguous. The germline gives CDR1 MNHEY, CDR2 SMNVEV (reference sequence). V was shortened by 5 bases and J by 5 bases, with 9 bases between the two germline ends. This CDR3 comprises 12 residues.